These 2 T cell receptor beta chains were sequenced from one sample in a study of control samples from healthy donors and cancer patients. Profiled with immunoSEQ multiplex PCR; TCRdb holds only in-frame clones, not every one. The sample consists of approximately 150,000 clones, around 94% of them appearing once. Sequencing was carried out using PBMCs. The origin of the receptors is a man aged 55 to 70 with colorectal cancer.

This clone turned up a few times. The chain is built from TRBV5-1 and TRBJ1-6; 11 nucleotides line up with TRBD1. CDR3 size: 15 residues. J was trimmed by 10 bases and V by 1 base; bases with no gene match: 4. The germline CDR1 and CDR2 sequences are SGHRS and YFSETQ. The CDR3 coding sequence is TGCGCCAGCAGCTTGTCAGGGACAGGGGGATCACCCCTCCACTTT. Its translation is CASSLSGTGGSPLHF.

The rearrangement joins TRBV11-3 to TRBJ2-3; D gene unclear. The CDR3 sequence is 14 residues long. The germline CDR1 and CDR2 sequences are SGHNT and YENEEA. The V end lost 1 base, the J end lost 2 bases, and 7 bases lay between the germline ends. CDR3 amino acids: CASSLGHFTDTQYF. As DNA, the CDR3 is TGTGCCAGCAGCTTAGGGCACTTCACAGATACGCAGTATTTT.